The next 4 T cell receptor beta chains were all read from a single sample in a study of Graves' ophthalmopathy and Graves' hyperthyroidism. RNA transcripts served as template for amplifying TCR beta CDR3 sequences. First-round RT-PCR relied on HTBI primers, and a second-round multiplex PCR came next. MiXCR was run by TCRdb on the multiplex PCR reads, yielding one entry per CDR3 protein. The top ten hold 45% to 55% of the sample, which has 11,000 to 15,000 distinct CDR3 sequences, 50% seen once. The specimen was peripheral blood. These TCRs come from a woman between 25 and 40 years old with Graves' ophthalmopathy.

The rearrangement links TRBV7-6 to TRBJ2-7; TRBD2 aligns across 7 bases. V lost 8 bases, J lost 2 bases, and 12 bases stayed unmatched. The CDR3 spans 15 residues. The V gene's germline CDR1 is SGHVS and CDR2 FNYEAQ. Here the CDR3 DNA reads TGTGCCAGCGCCACCAGCGGGAACAGCGCCTACGAGCAGTACTTC. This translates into CASATSGNSAYEQYF.

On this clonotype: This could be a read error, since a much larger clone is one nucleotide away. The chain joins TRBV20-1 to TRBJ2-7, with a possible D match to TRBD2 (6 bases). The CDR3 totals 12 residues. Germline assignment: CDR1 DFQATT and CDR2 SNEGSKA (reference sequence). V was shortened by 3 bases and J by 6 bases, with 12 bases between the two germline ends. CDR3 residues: CSASGGNPEQYF. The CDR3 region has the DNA TGCAGTGCTAGTGGCGGGAACCCCGAGCAGTACTTC.

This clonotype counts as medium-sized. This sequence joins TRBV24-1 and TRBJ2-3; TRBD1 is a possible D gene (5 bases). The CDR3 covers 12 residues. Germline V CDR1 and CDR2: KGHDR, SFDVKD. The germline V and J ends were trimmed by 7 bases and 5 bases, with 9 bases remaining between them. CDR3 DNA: TGTGCCACCAGAGGGGTCGGAGATACGCAGTATTTT. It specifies CATRGVGDTQYF.

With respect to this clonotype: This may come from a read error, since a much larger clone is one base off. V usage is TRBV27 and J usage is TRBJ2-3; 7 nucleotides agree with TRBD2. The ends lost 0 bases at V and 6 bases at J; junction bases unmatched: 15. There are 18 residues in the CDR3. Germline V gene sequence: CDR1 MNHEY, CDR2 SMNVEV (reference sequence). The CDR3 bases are TGTGCCAGCAGTTTATCAGCTGGCGGGAGCTATTTGACGGATACGCAGTATTTT. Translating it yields CASSLSAGGSYLTDTQYF.